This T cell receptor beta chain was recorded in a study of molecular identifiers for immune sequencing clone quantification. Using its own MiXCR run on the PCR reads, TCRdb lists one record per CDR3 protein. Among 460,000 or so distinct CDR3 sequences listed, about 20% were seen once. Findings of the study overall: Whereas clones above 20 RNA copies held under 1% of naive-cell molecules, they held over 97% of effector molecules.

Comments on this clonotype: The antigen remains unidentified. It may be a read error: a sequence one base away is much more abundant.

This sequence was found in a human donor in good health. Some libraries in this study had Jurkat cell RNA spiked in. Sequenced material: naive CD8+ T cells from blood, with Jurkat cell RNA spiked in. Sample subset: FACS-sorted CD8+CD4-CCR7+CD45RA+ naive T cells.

CDR3 in amino acids: CASSDPKDRPNQPQHF. CDR3 DNA: TGTGCCAGCAGTGACCCTAAGGACAGGCCTAATCAGCCCCAGCATTTT. The chain uses TRBV6-4 and TRBJ1-5, with 7 nucleotides matching TRBD1. V gave up 2 bases and J gave up 4 bases; unmatched junction bases: 8. The CDR3 is 16 residues long. Germline CDR1 reads MRHNA; CDR2 reads SNTAGT.